The 19 T cell receptor beta chains below were found in one sample sequenced in a study of blood T cell repertoires in COVID-19. The protocol was immunoSEQ multiplex PCR, while the TCRdb copy is restricted to in-frame clones and leaves out a portion. The sample yields roughly 330,000 clones, about 82% seen once. Source material: peripheral blood. All receptors come from a woman aged 45 to 65 with acute or convalescent COVID-19.

The V and J genes are TRBV7-2 and TRBJ2-3; TRBD1 matches 10 bases. The V gene's germline CDR1 is SGHTA and CDR2 FQGNSA. This CDR3 is built from 16 residues. J lost 0 bases, V lost 6 bases, and 6 bases had no gene match. This chain's CDR3 is CASRPTGQGSTDTQYF. CDR3 DNA: TGTGCCAGCAGACCGACGGGACAGGGGAGCACAGATACGCAGTATTTT. The full variable domain, completed using reference TRBV7-2 and TRBJ2-3, is GAGVSQSPSNKVTEKGKDVELRCDPISGHTALYWYRQSLGQGLEFLIYFQGNSAPDKSGLPSDRFSAERTGGSVSTLTIQRTQQEDSAVYLCASRPTGQGSTDTQYFGPGTRLTVL.

V usage is TRBV2 and J usage is TRBJ2-1, with 10 positions matching TRBD2. The V gene end was trimmed by 4 bases and the J gene end by 4 bases; junction bases not matched to a gene: 4. CDR1 and CDR2 (germline): SNHLY, FYNNEI. The CDR3 length is 15 residues. The chain's CDR3 is CASSGTSGPYNEQFF. CDR3 coding DNA: TGTGCCAGCAGTGGGACTAGCGGACCATACAATGAGCAGTTCTTC.

The chain has TRBV28 and TRBJ2-1; no reliable D call. Trimming left V 5 bases short and J 5 bases short, with 16 bases between. The CDR3 consists of 15 residues. Germline loops: CDR1 MDHEN, CDR2 SYDVKM. The CDR3 is CASSPSPPGDNEQFF. CDR3 DNA sequence: TGTGCCAGCAGTCCATCCCCTCCCGGAGACAATGAGCAGTTCTTC.

The CDR3 nucleotides are TGTGCCAGCAGACCCACAGGGGGCGCGGGCGGCTACACCTTC. This gives the protein CASRPTGGAGGYTF. The J gene is TRBJ1-2, the V gene TRBV28, with 9 bases fitting TRBD1. The CDR3 consists of 14 residues. Germline V gives CDR1 MDHEN, CDR2 SYDVKM. J gave up 8 bases and V 6 bases, and 10 bases lay outside the gene matches.

The chain uses TRBV5-1 and TRBJ2-1; 8 nucleotides align to TRBD1. This CDR3 region has 17 residues. The V segment lost 4 bases and the J segment 7 bases; nucleotides outside the gene matches: 16. Germline V lookup: CDR1 SGHRS, CDR2 YFSETQ. CDR3 in DNA: TGCGCCAGCAGCGTCCAGGGGGCTAGCCGAGGTAATAATGAGCAGTTCTTC. Translating gives CASSVQGASRGNNEQFF.

J is TRBJ2-1 and V is TRBV27; 11 bases map to TRBD2. The CDR3 sequence is 18 residues long. The V gene's germline CDR1 is MNHEY and CDR2 SMNVEV (reference sequence). The junction had 12 bases not matched to a gene; V was cut back by 5 bases and J by 3 bases. CDR3 bases: TGTGCCAGCAGTCCCAGAGGGACTAGCGGAGGGAACTACAATGAGCAGTTCTTC. Protein: CASSPRGTSGGNYNEQFF.

This clone was seen just once. V usage is TRBV25-1 and J usage is TRBJ2-3, with D tentatively TRBD1 (5 bases). The CDR3 loop spans 14 amino acids. The V gene's germline CDR1 is MGHDK and CDR2 SYGVNS. V shed 6 bases and J shed 1 base, with 11 bases lying between them. The CDR3 DNA reads TGTGCCAGCAGCCACAGGACGGGCACAGATACGCAGTATTTT. This sequence encodes CASSHRTGTDTQYF.

The V gene is TRBV5-4, the J gene TRBJ2-6, with 7 positions matching TRBD2. CDR3 length equals 14 residues. J lost 2 bases, V lost 7 bases, and 3 bases had no gene match. Germline V CDR1 and CDR2: SGHNT, YYREEE (reference sequence). In DNA form, the CDR3 reads TGTGCCAGCTATGGGACTACTGGGGCCAACGTCCTGACTTTC. It translates to CASYGTTGANVLTF.

V is TRBV11-3 and J is TRBJ1-1, with 9 bases that match TRBD1. Germline trimming cut 5 bases from V and 4 bases from J; bases unmatched to any gene: 5. This CDR3 is built from 14 residues. In germline, CDR1 is SGHNT, CDR2 YENEEA. CDR3 region: CASSRQGEGTEAFF. In DNA form, the CDR3 reads TGTGCCAGCAGCCGACAGGGGGAAGGCACTGAAGCTTTCTTT.

CDR3 in DNA: TGTGCCTGGAGTGTAGGAGTGAGCACAGATACGCAGTATTTT. It codes for CAWSVGVSTDTQYF. V usage is TRBV30 and J usage is TRBJ2-3; D is ambiguous. V was trimmed by 0 bases and J by 0 bases, leaving 7 bases between them. Looked up from germline, CDR1 is GTSNPN and CDR2 is SVGIG (reference sequence). The CDR3 spans 14 residues.

The chain is built from TRBV30 and TRBJ1-4, with a weak D call TRBD1 (5 bases). Germline lookup yields CDR1 GTSNPN and CDR2 SVGIG (reference sequence). The CDR3 is made up of 16 amino acids. Trimming pared 0 bases from V and 11 bases from J, leaving 22 bases between. The CDR3 is CAWSVSVVRLRGKLFF. Written as DNA, the CDR3 is TGTGCCTGGAGTGTAAGTGTGGTTCGGCTGCGGGGGAAACTGTTTTTT.

The chain is built from TRBV19 and TRBJ2-7, with a weak D call TRBD1 (6 bases). Germline V gene sequence: CDR1 LNHDA, CDR2 SQIVND (reference sequence). Trimming removed 8 bases from V and 6 bases from J, with 23 bases in between. The CDR3 sequence is 15 residues long. The CDR3 bases are TGTGCCAGTTCGATGGCAGGGGCCCTAGGGAGCGAGCAGTACTTC. This translates into CASSMAGALGSEQYF. Complete variable domain (other parts from reference TRBV19 and TRBJ2-7): DGGITQSPKYLFRKEGQNVTLSCEQNLNHDAMYWYRQDPGQGLRLIYYSQIVNDFQKGDIAEGYSVSREKKESFPLTVTSAQKNPTAFYLCASSMAGALGSEQYFGPGTRLTVT.

The CDR3 DNA reads as TGTGCCAGCAGTTGGCAGGGGTCTTGGAACACTGAAGCTTTCTTT. Protein: CASSWQGSWNTEAFF. The chain recombines TRBV6-5 with TRBJ1-1; D is possibly TRBD1 (6 bases). Trimming removed 4 bases at V and 1 base at J, with 13 bases between. The CDR3 runs to 15 residues. Germline loops: CDR1 MNHEY, CDR2 SVGAGI.

This chain links TRBV5-1 with TRBJ1-4; 9 nucleotides match TRBD1. With 0 bases clipped from V and 7 bases from J, the junction kept 4 bases outside the gene matches. The CDR3 is 15 amino acids. The V gene's germline CDR1 is SGHRS and CDR2 YFSETQ. CDR3 DNA sequence: TGCGCCAGCAGCTTGGGGGACAGGGAGGGTGAAAAACTGTTTTTT. Translated: CASSLGDREGEKLFF. The full variable domain, in which reference TRBV5-1 and TRBJ1-4 provide the parts outside the CDR3, is KAGVTQTPRYLIKTRGQQVTLSCSPISGHRSVSWYQQTPGQGLQFLFEYFSETQRNKGNFPGRFSGRQFSNSRSEMNVSTLELGDSALYLCASSLGDREGEKLFFGSGTQLSVL.

V and J are TRBV24-1 and TRBJ2-7, with 8 bases aligning to TRBD1. This CDR3 is 15 amino acids long. Germline V gene data show CDR1 as KGHDR and CDR2 as SFDVKD. V trimming: 2 bases; J trimming: 5 bases; junction bases outside the gene matches: 7. CDR3 sequence reads: CATSDSRTGMHEQYF. For the CDR3, the DNA is TGTGCCACCAGTGATTCCAGGACAGGGATGCACGAGCAGTACTTC.

The V and J genes are TRBV7-3 and TRBJ2-1, with TRBD2 identical over 11 bases. Unmatched junction bases numbered 4, after V lost 3 bases and J lost 0 bases. CDR1 SGHTA and CDR2 FQGTGA come from the germline V gene. CDR3 size: 17 residues. The CDR3 sequence: CASSLLAGGPSYNEQFF. The DNA for the CDR3 is TGTGCCAGCAGCTTGCTAGCGGGAGGTCCCTCCTACAATGAGCAGTTCTTC.

The CDR3 loop is CASSPRQYTDTQYF. CDR3 bases: TGTGCCAGCAGCCCCCGACAGTACACAGATACGCAGTATTTT. The rearrangement joins TRBV7-9 to TRBJ2-3; a weak D match, TRBD1 (5 bases). The V and J ends lost 5 bases and 2 bases respectively, with 11 bases between them. The CDR3 spans 14 residues. Per the germline V gene, CDR1 is SEHNR and CDR2 is FQNEAQ (reference sequence). The whole variable domain, remainder taken from reference TRBV7-9 and TRBJ2-3, is DTGVSQNPRHKITKRGQNVTFRCDPISEHNRLYWYRQTLGQGPEFLTYFQNEAQLEKSRLLSDRFSAERPKGSFSTLEIQRTEQGDSAMYLCASSPRQYTDTQYFGPGTRLTVL.

V is TRBV11-2 and J is TRBJ2-7; 8 bases agree with TRBD1. The V segment lost 3 bases and the J segment 6 bases; nucleotides outside the gene matches: 7. CDR1 is SGHAT, CDR2 FQNNGV, per germline. The CDR3 has 14 amino acids. The chain's CDR3 is CASSFYGTGGEQYF. DNA for the CDR3: TGTGCCAGCAGCTTTTATGGGACAGGAGGCGAGCAGTACTTC.

This chain connects TRBV7-2 to TRBJ1-1; D gene ambiguous. V was clipped by 2 bases and J by 11 bases, with 18 bases between them. The V gene's germline CDR1 is SGHTA and CDR2 FQGNSA. The CDR3 is made up of 14 amino acids. The CDR3 sequence is CASSLILQGGEAFF. CDR3 nucleotides: TGTGCCAGCAGCTTAATATTACAAGGCGGGGAGGCTTTCTTT.